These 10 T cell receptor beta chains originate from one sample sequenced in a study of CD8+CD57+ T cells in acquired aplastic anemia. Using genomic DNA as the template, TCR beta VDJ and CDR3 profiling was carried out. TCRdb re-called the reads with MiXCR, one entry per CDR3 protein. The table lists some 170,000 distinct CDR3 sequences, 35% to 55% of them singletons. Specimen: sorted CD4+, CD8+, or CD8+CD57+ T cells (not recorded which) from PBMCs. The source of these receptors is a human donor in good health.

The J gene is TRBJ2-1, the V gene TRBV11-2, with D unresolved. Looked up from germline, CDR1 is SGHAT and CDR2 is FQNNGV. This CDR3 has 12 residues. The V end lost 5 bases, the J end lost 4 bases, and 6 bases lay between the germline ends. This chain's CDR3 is CASSAAYNEQFF. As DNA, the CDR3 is TGTGCCAGCAGCGCAGCGTACAATGAGCAGTTCTTC.

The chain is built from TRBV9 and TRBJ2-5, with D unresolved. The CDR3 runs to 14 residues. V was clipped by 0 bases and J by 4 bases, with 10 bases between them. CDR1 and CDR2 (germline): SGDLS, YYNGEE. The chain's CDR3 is CASSVDHERETQYF. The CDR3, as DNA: TGTGCCAGCAGCGTAGACCACGAACGAGAGACCCAGTACTTC. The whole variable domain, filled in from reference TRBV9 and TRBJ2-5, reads DSGVTQTPKHLITATGQRVTLRCSPRSGDLSVYWYQQSLDQGLQFLIQYYNGEERAKGNILERFSAQQFPDLHSELNLSSLELGDSALYFCASSVDHERETQYFGPGTRLLVL.

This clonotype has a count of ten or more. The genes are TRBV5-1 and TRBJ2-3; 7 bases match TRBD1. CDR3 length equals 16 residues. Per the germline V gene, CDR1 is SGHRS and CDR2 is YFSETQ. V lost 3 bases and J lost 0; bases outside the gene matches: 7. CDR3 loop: CASSSGTALSTDTQYF. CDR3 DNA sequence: TGCGCCAGCAGCTCCGGGACAGCTTTAAGCACAGATACGCAGTATTTT. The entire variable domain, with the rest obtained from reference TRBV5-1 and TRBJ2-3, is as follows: KAGVTQTPRYLIKTRGQQVTLSCSPISGHRSVSWYQQTPGQGLQFLFEYFSETQRNKGNFPGRFSGRQFSNSRSEMNVSTLELGDSALYLCASSSGTALSTDTQYFGPGTRLTVL.

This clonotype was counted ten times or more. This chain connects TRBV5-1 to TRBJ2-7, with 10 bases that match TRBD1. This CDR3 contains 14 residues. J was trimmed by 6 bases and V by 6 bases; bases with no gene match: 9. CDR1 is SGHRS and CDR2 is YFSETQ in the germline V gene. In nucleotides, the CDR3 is TGCGCCAGCACCGACCGGGACAGGGGCCCCGAGCAGTACTTC. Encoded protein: CASTDRDRGPEQYF.

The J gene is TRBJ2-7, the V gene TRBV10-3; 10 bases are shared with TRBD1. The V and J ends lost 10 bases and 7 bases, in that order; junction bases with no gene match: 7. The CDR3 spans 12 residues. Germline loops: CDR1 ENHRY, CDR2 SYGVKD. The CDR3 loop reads CATTGQGPEQYF. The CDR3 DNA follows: TGTGCCACCACGGGACAGGGGCCTGAGCAGTACTTC.

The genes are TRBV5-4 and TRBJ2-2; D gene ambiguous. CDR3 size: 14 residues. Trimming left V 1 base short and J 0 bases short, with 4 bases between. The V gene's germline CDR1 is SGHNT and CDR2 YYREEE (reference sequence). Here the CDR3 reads CASSLTPNTGELFF. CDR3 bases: TGTGCCAGCAGCTTGACTCCGAACACCGGGGAGCTGTTTTTT.

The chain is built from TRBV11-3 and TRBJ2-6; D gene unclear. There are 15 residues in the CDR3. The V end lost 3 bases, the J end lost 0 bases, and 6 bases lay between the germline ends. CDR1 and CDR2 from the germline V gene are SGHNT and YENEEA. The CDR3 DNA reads TGTGCCAGCAGCTTGACCCTCTCTGGGGCCAACGTCCTGACTTTC. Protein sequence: CASSLTLSGANVLTF.

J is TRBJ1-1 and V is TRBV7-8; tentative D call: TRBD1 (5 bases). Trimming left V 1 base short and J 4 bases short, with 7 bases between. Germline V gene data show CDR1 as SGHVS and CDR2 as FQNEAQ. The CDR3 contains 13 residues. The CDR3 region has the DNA TGTGCCAGCAGCTTAGGAGGGACCACTGAAGCTTTCTTT. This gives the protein CASSLGGTTEAFF. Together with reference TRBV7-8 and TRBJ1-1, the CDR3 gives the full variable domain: GAGVSQSPRYKVAKRGQDVALRCDPISGHVSLFWYQQALGQGPEFLTYFQNEAQLDKSGLPSDRFFAERPEGSVSTLKIQRTQQEDSAVYLCASSLGGTTEAFFGQGTRLTVV.

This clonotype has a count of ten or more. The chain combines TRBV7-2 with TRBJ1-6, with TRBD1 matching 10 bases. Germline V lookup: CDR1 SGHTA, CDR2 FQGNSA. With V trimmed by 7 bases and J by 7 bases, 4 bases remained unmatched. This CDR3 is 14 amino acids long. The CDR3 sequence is CASTGTGANSPLHF. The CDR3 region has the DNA TGTGCCAGCACCGGGACAGGGGCGAATTCACCCCTCCACTTT. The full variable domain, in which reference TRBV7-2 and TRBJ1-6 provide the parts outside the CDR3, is GAGVSQSPSNKVTEKGKDVELRCDPISGHTALYWYRQSLGQGLEFLIYFQGNSAPDKSGLPSDRFSAERTGGSVSTLTIQRTQQEDSAVYLCASTGTGANSPLHFGNGTRLTVT.

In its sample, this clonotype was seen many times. CDR3 amino acids: CASSLELAGRNEQFF. As DNA, the CDR3 is TGTGCCAGCAGCTTAGAGCTAGCGGGCCGTAATGAGCAGTTCTTC. The rearrangement links TRBV7-2 to TRBJ2-1; 8 bases are a match to TRBD2. J was trimmed by 7 bases and V by 1 base; bases with no gene match: 6. Germline loops: CDR1 SGHTA, CDR2 FQGNSA. This CDR3 region has 15 residues.